This T cell receptor beta chain was recorded in a study of naive and memory T cell subsets (dated by TCRdb to 2016 to 2017). About the study as a whole: The study applied an open-source, UMI-based TCR alpha and beta sequencing pipeline to sorted naive and memory peripheral blood T cell subsets. IgG serology results and the functional CMV T cell responses were in complete agreement. RNA was DNase-treated and reverse transcribed with TCR constant-region primers, mostly using SuperScript III.

From the second PCR step onward, the TCR alpha chain libraries and the TCR beta chain libraries were amplified separately. CMV status of each donor was established by measuring IFNgamma production from CD4+ T cells after fresh PBMCs were stimulated overnight with CMV viral lysate. Using Miltenyi beads, CD4 T cells were first positively selected, and CD8 T cells were then positively selected from the CD4-negative fraction. Cells were stained for CD3, CD4, CD8, CD45RA, CD27 and a live/dead dye and were sorted on a BD Aria II into four subsets based on CD45RA and CD27. Three healthy volunteers provided blood, and the blood of each volunteer was split into CD4 and CD8 T cells and then into four differentiation subsets. Approximately 130 ml of peripheral blood was drawn per donor, and PBMC were isolated by Ficoll-Paque PLUS density-gradient centrifugation. After sorting, cells were lysed in RLT buffer, RNA was extracted using a Qiagen RNeasy kit, and the extracted RNA was stored at -80 degrees C.

Study-wide conclusions, independent of this receptor: Naive repertoires, especially CD8, contained a few larger clonotypes, possibly memory cells re-expressing CD45RA. The repertoire findings for the naive and memory subsets could not be validated against a ground truth because none was available. RNA-based TCR counts may be affected by expression changes linked to T cell activation and differentiation. A power law was followed by TCR abundance, with an exponent that differed between naive and memory subsets but was consistent across the three individuals. Clonotypes were defined as single alpha or beta chain sequences, not paired alpha/beta receptors. Once error correction was done, more than 90% of naive TCR sequences showed up just once, which made the naive abundance distributions much steeper than those of the memory subsets. Gini index rose and Shannon and inverse Simpson diversity fell from naive through CM, EM and EMRA in both CD4 and CD8 cells.

Remarks on this clonotype: It lacks a known antigen. Base qualities are missing; no much larger clone stands one base away.

Receptor libraries were prepared by UMI-ligation and nested PCR. The beta constant-region primer was an equimolar mix of two oligonucleotides covering both TRBC1 and TRBC2. A single-stranded oligonucleotide bearing the SP2 primer plus a 12-nucleotide UMI was ligated onto the 3' end of the cDNA by T4 RNA ligase 1. The ligated cDNA went through four rounds of PCR with nested alpha and beta constant-region primers together with the SP2 primer. The ligation reaction was kept at 16 degrees C for 20-24 hours. PCR2 was usually performed as a SYBR Green qPCR and halted at a preset threshold so that over-amplification would not occur. Every purification after the first one was done using Agencourt AMPure XP magnetic beads. Library amounts were measured by Qubit and library quality was assessed on a TapeStation, where the main peak was expected at around 650 bp. Pooled libraries were sequenced on an Illumina MiSeq using v2 2x251 paired-end kits, and typically about 1-2.3 million reads were obtained per sample. Each sample's library went into the pool at 4 nM, and roughly 4.5-7.5% PhiX was added to help with cluster recognition. The original pipeline was this. Using tag matching that tolerated one base-pair mismatch, Decombinator assigned V and J genes to FASTQ reads that had been processed by Demultiplexor. Collapsinator relied on UMIs to fix sequencing errors as well as frequency errors caused by PCR heterogeneity. CDR3Translator translated TCRs and extracted CDR3s from the conserved cysteine to the FGXG phenylalanine, flagging non-productive sequences. Gini, Shannon entropy and inverse Simpson indices were computed after subsampling the repertoires to the same number of UMI-defined TCRs. Within the linear range, a power law was fitted to clonotype abundance distributions using maximum likelihood. When run on a single naive CD8 sample, MIGEC and the pipeline yielded similar UMI counts, similar unique TCR numbers and similar clonal distributions. In one analysis, naive TCRs also found in any memory subset of the same donor were removed from the naive repertoire. Repertoires were searched for approximately 7,000 CMV-associated CDR3 sequences compiled from VDJdb and a published dataset. TCRdb reanalyzed the raw reads on its own, using fastp at Q25 for trimming and MiXCR for clone calling, and kept in-frame beta chains. All rows with the same CDR3 protein become a single entry with the most common DNA and genes. In this record, the V and J calls reflect TCRdb's handling and not the investigators' own analysis. The sample table contains 140,000 to 150,000 distinct CDR3 sequences; only one count was recorded for 15% to 20% of them. The biggest ten clones account for 0.14% to 0.15% of the sample.

From the germline V gene, CDR1 is SGDLS and CDR2 is YYNGEE. Trimming at the junction amounts to 2 bases on V and 3 bases on J, and the germline ends lie 11 bases apart. The cysteine opens and the phenylalanine closes a CDR3 of 15 amino acids. The DNA shown is the 45-base CDR3, in frame from base 1. Sequencing used naive CD4+ T cells from blood. Per the publication, the cell subset or site label means: naive T cells, CD45RA high CD27+. The chain uses TRBV9 and TRBJ2-2, with the D gene not confidently named. The clonotype comes from a human donor in good health. The CDR3 here reads CASSVQHADTGELFF. The DNA sequence follows: TGTGCCAGCAGCGTGCAGCATGCGGACACCGGGGAGCTGTTTTTT.